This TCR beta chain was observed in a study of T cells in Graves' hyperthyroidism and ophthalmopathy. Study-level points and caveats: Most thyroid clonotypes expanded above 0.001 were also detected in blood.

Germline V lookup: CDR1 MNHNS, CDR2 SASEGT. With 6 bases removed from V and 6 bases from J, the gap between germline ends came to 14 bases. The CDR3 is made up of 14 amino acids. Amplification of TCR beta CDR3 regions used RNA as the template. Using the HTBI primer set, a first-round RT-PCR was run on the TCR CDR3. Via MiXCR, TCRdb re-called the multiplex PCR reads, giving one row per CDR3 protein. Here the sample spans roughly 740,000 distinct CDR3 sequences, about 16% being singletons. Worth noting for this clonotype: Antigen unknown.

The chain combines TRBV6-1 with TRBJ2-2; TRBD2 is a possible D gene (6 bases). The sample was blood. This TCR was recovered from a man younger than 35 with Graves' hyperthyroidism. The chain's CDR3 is CASSPRDSAGELFF. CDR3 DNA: TGTGCCAGCAGCCCCAGGGACTCAGCCGGGGAGCTGTTTTTT.